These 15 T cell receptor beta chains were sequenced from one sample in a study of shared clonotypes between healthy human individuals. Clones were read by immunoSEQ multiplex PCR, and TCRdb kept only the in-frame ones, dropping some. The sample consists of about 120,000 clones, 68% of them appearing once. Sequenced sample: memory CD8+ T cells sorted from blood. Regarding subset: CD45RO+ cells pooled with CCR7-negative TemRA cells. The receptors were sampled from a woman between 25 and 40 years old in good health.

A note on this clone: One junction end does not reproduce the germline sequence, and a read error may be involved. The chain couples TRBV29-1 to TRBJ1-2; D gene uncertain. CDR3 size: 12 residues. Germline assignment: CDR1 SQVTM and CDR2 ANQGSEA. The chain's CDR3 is CSVDRPNYGYAF. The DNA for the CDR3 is TGCAGCGTTGACCGTCCAAACTATGGCTACGCCTTC.

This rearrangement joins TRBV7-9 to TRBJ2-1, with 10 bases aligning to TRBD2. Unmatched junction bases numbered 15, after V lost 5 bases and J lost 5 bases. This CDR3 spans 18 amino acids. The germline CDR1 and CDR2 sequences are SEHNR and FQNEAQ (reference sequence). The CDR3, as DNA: TGTGCCAGCAGCCCGGGAGGGCCCCTAGCGGGAGTAAACAATGAGCAGTTCTTC. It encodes CASSPGGPLAGVNNEQFF. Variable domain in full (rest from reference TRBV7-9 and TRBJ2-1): DTGVSQNPRHKITKRGQNVTFRCDPISEHNRLYWYRQTLGQGPEFLTYFQNEAQLEKSRLLSDRFSAERPKGSFSTLEIQRTEQGDSAMYLCASSPGGPLAGVNNEQFFGPGTRLTVL.

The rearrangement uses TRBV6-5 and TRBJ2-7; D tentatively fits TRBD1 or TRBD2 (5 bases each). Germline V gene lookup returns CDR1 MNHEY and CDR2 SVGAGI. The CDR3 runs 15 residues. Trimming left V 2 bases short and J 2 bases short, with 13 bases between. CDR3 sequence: CASSYNGGLTYEQYF. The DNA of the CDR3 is TGTGCCAGCAGTTACAATGGGGGTCTGACCTACGAGCAGTACTTC.

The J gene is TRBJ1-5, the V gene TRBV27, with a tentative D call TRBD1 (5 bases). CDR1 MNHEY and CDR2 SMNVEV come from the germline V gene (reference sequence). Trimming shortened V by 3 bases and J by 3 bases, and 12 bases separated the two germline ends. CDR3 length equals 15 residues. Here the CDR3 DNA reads TGTGCCAGCAGTTTTCGAGCAGGGATCAATCAGCCCCAGCATTTT. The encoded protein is CASSFRAGINQPQHF.

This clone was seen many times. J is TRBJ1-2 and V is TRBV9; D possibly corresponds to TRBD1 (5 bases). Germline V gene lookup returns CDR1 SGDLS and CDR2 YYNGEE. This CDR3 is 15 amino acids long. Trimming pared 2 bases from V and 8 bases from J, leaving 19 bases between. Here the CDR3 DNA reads TGTGCCAGCAGCGTCTCCACGGGGGGAGTCAAGGGCTACACCTTC. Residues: CASSVSTGGVKGYTF. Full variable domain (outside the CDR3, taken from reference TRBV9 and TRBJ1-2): DSGVTQTPKHLITATGQRVTLRCSPRSGDLSVYWYQQSLDQGLQFLIQYYNGEERAKGNILERFSAQQFPDLHSELNLSSLELGDSALYFCASSVSTGGVKGYTFGSGTRLTVV.

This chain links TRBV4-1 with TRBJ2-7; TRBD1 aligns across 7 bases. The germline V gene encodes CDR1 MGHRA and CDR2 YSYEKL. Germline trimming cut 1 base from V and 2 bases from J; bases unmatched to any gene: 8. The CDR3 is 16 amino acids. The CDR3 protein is CASSQVVGGDPYEQYF. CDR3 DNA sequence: TGCGCCAGCAGCCAAGTTGTAGGGGGCGATCCCTACGAGCAGTACTTC.

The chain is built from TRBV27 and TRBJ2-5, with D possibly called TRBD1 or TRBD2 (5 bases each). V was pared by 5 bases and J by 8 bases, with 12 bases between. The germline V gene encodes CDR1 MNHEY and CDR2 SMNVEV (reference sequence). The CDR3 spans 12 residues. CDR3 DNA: TGTGCCAGCAGTCCCGGGGACGGAACCCAGTACTTC. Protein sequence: CASSPGDGTQYF.

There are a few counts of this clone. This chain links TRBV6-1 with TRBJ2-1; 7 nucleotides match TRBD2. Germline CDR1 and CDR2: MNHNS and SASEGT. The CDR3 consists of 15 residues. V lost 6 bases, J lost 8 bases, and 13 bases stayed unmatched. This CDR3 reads CASSPSGTAPDEQFF. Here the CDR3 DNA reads TGTGCCAGCAGCCCGAGCGGGACCGCACCAGATGAGCAGTTCTTC.

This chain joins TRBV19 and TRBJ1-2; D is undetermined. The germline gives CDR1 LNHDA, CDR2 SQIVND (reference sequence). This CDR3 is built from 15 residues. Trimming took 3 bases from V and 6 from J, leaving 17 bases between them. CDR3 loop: CASSMKRRARNGYTF. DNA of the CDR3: TGTGCCAGTAGTATGAAGAGGAGGGCTCGGAATGGCTACACCTTC.

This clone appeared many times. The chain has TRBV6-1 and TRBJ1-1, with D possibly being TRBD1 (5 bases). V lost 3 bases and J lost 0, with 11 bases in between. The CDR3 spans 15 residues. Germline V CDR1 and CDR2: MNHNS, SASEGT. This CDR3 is CASSDWGGMNTEAFF. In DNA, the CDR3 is TGTGCCAGCAGTGACTGGGGGGGGATGAACACTGAAGCTTTCTTT.

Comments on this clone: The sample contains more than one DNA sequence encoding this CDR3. CDR3 residues: CASSPPGGSAYNEQFF. In DNA, the CDR3 is TGTGCCAGCAGTCCACCCGGCGGGAGCGCCTACAATGAGCAGTTCTTC. The rearrangement uses TRBV7-9 and TRBJ2-1; 7 bases agree with TRBD2. In germline, CDR1 is SEHNR, CDR2 FQNEAQ (reference sequence). V lost 6 bases and J lost 2; bases outside the gene matches: 10. The CDR3 has 16 residues.

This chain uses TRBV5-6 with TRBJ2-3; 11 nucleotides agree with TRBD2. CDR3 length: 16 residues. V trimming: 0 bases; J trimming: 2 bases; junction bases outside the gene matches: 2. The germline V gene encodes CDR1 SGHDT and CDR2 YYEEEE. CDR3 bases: TGTGCCAGCAGCTTGGTGGGACTAGCGGACACAGATACGCAGTATTTT. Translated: CASSLVGLADTDTQYF.

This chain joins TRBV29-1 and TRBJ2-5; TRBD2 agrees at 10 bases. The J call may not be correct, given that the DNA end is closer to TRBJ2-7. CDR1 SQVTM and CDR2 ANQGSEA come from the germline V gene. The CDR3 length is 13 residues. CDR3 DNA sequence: TGCAGCGTTAGCGGGAGGGCCACCTACGAGCAGTACTTC. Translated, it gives CSVSGRATYEQYF.

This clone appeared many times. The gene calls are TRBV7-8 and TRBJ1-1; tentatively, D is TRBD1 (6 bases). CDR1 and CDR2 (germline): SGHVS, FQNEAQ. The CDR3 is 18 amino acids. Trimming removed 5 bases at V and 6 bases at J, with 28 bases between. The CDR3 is CASSRVSYSGTSFSEAFF. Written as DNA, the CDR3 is TGTGCCAGCAGCCGAGTTTCCTACTCCGGGACATCCTTTTCTGAAGCTTTCTTT.

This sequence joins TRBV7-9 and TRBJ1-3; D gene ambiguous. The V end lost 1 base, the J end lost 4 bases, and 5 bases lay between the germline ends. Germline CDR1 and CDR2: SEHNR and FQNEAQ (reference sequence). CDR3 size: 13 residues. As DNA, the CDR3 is TGTGCCAGCAGCTTAGTTGAGGGAAACACCATATATTTT. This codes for CASSLVEGNTIYF.